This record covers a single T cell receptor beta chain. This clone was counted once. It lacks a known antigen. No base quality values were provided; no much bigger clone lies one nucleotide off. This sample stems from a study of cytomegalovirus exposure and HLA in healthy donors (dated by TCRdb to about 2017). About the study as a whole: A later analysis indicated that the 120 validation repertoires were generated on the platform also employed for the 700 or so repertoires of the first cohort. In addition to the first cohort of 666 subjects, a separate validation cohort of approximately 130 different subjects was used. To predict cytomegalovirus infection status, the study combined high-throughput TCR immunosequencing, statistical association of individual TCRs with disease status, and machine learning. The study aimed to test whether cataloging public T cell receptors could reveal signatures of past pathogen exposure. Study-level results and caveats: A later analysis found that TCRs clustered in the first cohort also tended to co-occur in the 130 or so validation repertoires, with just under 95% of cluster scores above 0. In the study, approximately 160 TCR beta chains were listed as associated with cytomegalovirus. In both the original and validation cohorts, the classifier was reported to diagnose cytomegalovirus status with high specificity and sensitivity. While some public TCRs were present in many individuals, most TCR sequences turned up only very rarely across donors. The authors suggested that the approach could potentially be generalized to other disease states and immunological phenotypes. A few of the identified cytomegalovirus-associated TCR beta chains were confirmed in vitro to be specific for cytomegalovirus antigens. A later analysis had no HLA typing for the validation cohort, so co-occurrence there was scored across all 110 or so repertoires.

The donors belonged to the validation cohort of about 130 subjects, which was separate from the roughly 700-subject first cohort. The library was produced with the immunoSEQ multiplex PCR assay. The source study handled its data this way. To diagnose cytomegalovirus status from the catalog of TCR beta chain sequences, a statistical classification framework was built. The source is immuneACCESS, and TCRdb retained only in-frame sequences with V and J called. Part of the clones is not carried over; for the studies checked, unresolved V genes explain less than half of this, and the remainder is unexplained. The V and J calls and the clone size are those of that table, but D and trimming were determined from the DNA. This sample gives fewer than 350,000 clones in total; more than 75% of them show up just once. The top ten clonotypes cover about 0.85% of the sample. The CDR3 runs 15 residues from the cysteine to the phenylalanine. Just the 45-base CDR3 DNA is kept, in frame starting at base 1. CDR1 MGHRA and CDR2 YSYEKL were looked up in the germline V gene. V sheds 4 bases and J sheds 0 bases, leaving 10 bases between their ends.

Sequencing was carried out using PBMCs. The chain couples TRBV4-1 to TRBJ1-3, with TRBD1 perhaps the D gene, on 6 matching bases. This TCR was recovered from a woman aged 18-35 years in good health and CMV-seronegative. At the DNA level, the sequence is TGCGCCAGCAGCCTCCGACAGGTCTCTGGAAACACCATATATTTT. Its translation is CASSLRQVSGNTIYF.